Listed below are T cell receptor beta chains from one sample, sequenced in a study of shared clonotypes between healthy human individuals. Data came from immunoSEQ multiplex PCR; TCRdb stores just in-frame clones and leaves some out. The sample has around 500,000 clones; about three quarters are singletons. The sequencing input was PBMCs. The receptors derive from a woman in her 40s in good health. Some clones in this sample may be carry-over from other donors' samples. Both conserved end residues are part of each CDR3. The D gene is left open where the match is weak. The size entry is marked missing in some rows and otherwise reads once, few, many or a size class.

>NA|TRBV12-5|NA|TRBJ2-1
CASGPGRTNNEQFF
TGTGCTAGTGGTCCTGGACGGACCAACAATGAGCAGTTCTTC
>NA|TRBV7-8|TRBD1|TRBJ2-5
CASSSTGWGETQYF
TGTGCCAGCAGCTCGACAGGGTGGGGGGAGACCCAGTACTTC
>NA|TRBV27|NA|TRBJ1-1
CASSRPGHENTEAFF
TGTGCCAGCAGTCGACCGGGACATGAGAACACTGAAGCTTTCTTT
>once|TRBV5-1|TRBD1|TRBJ2-7
CASSLGTGEAYEQYF
TGCGCCAGCAGTTTAGGAACAGGGGAAGCCTACGAGCAGTACTTC
>NA|TRBV15|TRBD1|TRBJ2-7
CATSGQSQGYEQYF
TGTGCCACCAGCGGACAATCACAGGGGTACGAGCAGTACTTC
>NA|TRBV2|NA|TRBJ2-1
CASSRNRDNLAPHSYSEQFF
TGTGCCAGCAGTCGAAACAGGGACAATCTAGCGCCTCACTCCTACAGTGAGCAGTTCTTC
>NA|TRBV6-1|TRBD2|TRBJ2-1
CASRDSSGRPNEQFF
TGTGCCAGCAGAGACTCTAGCGGGAGACCCAATGAGCAGTTCTTC
>NA|TRBV27|TRBD1|TRBJ1-2
CASSPKNRGDGYTF
TGTGCCAGCAGTCCGAAAAACAGGGGTGATGGCTACACCTTC
>NA|TRBV4-1|TRBD1|TRBJ1-2
CASSQEGQGDVYGYTF
TGCGCCAGCAGCCAGGAAGGACAGGGGGATGTATATGGCTACACCTTC
>NA|TRBV27|NA|TRBJ1-4
CASSLAGAGEKLFF
TGTGCCAGCAGTTTGGCGGGGGCCGGGGAAAAACTGTTTTTT
>NA|TRBV11-3|NA|TRBJ2-5
CASSLGGLGETQYF
TGTGCCAGCAGCTTAGGGGGGCTGGGGGAGACCCAGTACTTC
>NA|TRBV19|NA|TRBJ2-2
CASSIGSLADTGELFF
TGTGCCAGTAGTATAGGCAGCCTAGCAGACACCGGGGAGCTGTTTTTT
>NA|TRBV28|NA|TRBJ2-7
CASGLQEQYF
TGTGCCAGCGGCCTCCAAGAGCAGTACTTC
>NA|TRBV27|TRBD2|TRBJ2-7
CASSPPALALYGTYEQYF
TGTGCCAGCAGTCCCCCCGCACTAGCGCTATACGGGACTTACGAGCAGTACTTC